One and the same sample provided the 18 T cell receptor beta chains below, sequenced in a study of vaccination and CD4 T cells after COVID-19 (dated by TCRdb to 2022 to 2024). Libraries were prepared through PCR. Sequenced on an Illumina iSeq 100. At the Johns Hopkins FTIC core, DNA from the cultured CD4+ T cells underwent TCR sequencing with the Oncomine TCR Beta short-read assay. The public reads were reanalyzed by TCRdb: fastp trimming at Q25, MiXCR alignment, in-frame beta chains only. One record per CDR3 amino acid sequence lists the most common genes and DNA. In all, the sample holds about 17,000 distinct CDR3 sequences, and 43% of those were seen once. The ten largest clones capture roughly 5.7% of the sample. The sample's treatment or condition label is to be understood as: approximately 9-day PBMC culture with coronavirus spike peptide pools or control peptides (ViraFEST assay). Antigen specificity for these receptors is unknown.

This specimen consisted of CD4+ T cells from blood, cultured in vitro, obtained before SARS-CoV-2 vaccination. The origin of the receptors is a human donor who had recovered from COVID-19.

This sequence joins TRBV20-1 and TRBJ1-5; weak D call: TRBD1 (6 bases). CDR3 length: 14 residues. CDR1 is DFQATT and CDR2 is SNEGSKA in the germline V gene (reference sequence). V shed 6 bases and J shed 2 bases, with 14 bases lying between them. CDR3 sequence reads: CSASGGGGNQPQHF. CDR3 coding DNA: TGCAGTGCGAGTGGAGGGGGTGGCAATCAGCCCCAGCATTTT.

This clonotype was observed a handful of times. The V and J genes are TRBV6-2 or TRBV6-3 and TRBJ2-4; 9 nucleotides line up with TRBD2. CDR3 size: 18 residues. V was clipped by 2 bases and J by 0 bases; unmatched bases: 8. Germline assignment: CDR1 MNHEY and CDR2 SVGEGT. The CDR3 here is CASSYPISGSRAKNIQYF. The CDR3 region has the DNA TGTGCCAGCAGTTACCCCATTAGCGGGAGTCGAGCCAAAAACATTCAGTACTTC.

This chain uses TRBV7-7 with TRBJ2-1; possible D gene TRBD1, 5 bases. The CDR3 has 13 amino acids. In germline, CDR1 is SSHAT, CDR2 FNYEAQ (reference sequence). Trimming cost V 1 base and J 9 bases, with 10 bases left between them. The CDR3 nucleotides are TGTGCCAGCAGCTTAGGGGCCCAGGGTGAGCAGTTCTTC. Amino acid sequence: CASSLGAQGEQFF.

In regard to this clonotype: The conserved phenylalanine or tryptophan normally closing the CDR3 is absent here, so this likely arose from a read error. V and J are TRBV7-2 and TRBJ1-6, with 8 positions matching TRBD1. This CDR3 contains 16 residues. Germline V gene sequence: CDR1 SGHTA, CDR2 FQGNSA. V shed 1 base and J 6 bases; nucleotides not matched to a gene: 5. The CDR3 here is CASSLVPGGINSPLHL. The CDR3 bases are TGTGCCAGCAGCTTAGTACCAGGGGGCATTAATTCACCCCTCCACCTT.

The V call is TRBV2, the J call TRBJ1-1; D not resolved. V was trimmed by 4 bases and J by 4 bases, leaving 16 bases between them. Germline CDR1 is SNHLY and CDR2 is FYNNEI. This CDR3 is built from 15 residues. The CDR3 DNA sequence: TGTGCCAGCAGTGTCACACTACCGGTGGGCACTGAAGCTTTCTTT. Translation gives CASSVTLPVGTEAFF.

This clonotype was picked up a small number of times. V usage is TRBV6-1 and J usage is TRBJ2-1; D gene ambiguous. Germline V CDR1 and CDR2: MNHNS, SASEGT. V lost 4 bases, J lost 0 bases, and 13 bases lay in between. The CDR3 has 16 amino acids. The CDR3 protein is CASSVFGRSSYNEQFF. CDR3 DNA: TGTGCCAGCAGTGTATTCGGCAGAAGCTCCTACAATGAGCAGTTCTTC.

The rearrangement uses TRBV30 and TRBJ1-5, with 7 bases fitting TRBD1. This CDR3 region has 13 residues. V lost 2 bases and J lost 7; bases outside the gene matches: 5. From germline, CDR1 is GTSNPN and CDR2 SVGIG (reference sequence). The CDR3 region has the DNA TGTGCCTGGAGTCCAGGGGGTAGACAGCCCCAGCATTTT. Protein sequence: CAWSPGGRQPQHF.

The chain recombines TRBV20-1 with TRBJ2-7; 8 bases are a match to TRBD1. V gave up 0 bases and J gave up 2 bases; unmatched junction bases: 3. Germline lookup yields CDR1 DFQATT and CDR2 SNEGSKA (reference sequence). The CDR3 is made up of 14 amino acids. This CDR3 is CSARDNRGTYEQYF. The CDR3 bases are TGCAGTGCTAGAGATAACAGGGGGACCTACGAGCAGTACTTC.

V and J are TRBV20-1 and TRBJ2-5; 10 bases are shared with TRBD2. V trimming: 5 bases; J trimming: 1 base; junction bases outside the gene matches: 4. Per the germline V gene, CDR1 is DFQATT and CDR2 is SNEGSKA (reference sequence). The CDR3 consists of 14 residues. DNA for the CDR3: TGCAGTGCTCAGACTAGCGGGTTCCAAGAGACCCAGTACTTC. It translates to CSAQTSGFQETQYF.

CDR3 sequence (DNA): TGTGCCACACAAACAGGAACTAGCACAGATACGCAGTATTTT. It is translated as CATQTGTSTDTQYF. The chain uses TRBV24-1 and TRBJ2-3; maybe TRBD1 (5 bases). Trimming took off 10 bases at V and 0 bases at J, with 13 bases between the two ends. The germline V gene has CDR1 KGHDR and CDR2 SFDVKD. The CDR3 extends over 14 amino acids.

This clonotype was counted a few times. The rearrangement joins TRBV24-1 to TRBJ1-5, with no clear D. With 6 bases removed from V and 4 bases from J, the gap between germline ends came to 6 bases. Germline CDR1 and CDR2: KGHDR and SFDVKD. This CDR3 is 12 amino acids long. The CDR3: CATSQGNQPQHF. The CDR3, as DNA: TGTGCCACCAGTCAAGGGAATCAGCCCCAGCATTTT.

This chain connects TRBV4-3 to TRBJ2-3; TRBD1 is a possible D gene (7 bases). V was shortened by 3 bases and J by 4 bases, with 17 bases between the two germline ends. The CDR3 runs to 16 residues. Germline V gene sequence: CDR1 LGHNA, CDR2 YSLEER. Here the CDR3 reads CASSQKTGRGADTQYF. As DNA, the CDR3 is TGCGCCAGCAGCCAGAAGACCGGCAGGGGGGCAGATACGCAGTATTTT.

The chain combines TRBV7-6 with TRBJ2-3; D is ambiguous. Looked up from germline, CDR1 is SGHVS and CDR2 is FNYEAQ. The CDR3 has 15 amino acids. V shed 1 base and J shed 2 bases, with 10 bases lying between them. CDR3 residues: CASSLGWAATDTQYF. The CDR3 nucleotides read TGTGCCAGCAGCTTAGGGTGGGCGGCCACAGATACGCAGTATTTT.

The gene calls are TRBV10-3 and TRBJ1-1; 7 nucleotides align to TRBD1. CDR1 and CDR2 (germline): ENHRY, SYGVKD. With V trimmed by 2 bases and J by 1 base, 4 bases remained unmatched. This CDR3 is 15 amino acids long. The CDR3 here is CAISEIGTANTEAFF. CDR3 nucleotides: TGTGCCATCAGTGAGATCGGGACAGCGAACACTGAAGCTTTCTTT.

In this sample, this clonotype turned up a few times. The CDR3 DNA reads TGTGCCAGCGAACCCTGGGGGGGAGAGACCCAGTACTTC. Protein sequence: CASEPWGGETQYF. This chain joins TRBV6-1 and TRBJ2-5, with 7 bases lining up with TRBD2. Trimming took 8 bases from V and 4 from J; bases not matched to a gene: 7. The germline V gene encodes CDR1 MNHNS and CDR2 SASEGT. The CDR3 consists of 13 residues.

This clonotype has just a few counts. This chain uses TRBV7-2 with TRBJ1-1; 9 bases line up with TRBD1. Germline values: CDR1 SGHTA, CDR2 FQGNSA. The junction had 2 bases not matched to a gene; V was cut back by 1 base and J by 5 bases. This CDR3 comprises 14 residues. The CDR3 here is CASSLEGQGTEAFF. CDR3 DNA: TGTGCCAGCAGCTTAGAGGGACAGGGTACTGAAGCTTTCTTT.

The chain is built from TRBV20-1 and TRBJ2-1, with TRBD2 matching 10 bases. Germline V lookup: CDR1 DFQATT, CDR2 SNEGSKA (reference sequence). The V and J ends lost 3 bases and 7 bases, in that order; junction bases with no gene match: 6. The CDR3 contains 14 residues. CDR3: CSASALAGGNEQFF. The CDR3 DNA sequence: TGCAGTGCTAGCGCCTTAGCGGGAGGAAATGAGCAGTTCTTC.

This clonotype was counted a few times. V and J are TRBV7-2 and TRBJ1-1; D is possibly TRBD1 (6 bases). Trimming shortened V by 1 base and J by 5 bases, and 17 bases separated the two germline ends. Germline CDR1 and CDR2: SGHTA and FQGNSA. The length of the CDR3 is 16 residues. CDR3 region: CASSLVGSGAGTEAFF. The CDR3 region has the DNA TGTGCCAGCAGCTTAGTAGGGTCGGGGGCGGGAACTGAAGCTTTCTTT.